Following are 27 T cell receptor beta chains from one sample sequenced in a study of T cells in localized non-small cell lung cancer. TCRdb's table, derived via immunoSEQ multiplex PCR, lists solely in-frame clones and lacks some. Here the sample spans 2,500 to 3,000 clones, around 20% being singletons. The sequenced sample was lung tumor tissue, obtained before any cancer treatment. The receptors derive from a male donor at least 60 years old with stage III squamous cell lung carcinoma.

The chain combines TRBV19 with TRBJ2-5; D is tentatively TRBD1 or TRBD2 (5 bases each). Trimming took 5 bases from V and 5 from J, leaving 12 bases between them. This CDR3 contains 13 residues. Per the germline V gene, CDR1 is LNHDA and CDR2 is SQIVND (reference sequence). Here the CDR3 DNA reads TGTGCCAGTAGTTACCGGGGCGGGGAGACCCAGTACTTC. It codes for CASSYRGGETQYF. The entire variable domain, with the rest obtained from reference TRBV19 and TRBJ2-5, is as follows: DGGITQSPKYLFRKEGQNVTLSCEQNLNHDAMYWYRQDPGQGLRLIYYSQIVNDFQKGDIAEGYSVSREKKESFPLTVTSAQKNPTAFYLCASSYRGGETQYFGPGTRLLVL.

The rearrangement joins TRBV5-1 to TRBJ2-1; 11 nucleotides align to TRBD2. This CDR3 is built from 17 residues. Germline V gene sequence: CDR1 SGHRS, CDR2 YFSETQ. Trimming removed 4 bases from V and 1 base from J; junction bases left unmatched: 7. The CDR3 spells CASSPFIAGGSYNEQFF. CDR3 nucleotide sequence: TGCGCCAGCAGCCCTTTTATAGCGGGGGGGTCCTACAATGAGCAGTTCTTC.

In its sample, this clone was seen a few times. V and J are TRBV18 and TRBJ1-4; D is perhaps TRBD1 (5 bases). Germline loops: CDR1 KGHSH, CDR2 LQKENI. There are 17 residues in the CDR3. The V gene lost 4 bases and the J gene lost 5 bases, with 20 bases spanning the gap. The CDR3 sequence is CASSLPAGPALNEKLFF. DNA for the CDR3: TGTGCCAGCTCACTACCCGCAGGGCCAGCCCTAAATGAAAAACTGTTTTTT.

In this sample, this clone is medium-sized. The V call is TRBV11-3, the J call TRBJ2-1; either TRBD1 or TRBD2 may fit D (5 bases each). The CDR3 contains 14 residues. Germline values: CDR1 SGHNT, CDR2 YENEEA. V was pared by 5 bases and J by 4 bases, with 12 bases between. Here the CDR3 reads CASSPPGAYNEQFF. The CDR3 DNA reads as TGTGCCAGCAGCCCCCCCGGGGCGTACAATGAGCAGTTCTTC.

CDR3 region: CASSPGQGDYGYTF. Here the CDR3 DNA reads TGTGCCAGCTCACCGGGACAGGGAGACTATGGCTACACCTTC. This chain links TRBV18 with TRBJ1-2; 9 nucleotides line up with TRBD1. The CDR3 totals 14 residues. J lost 3 bases, V lost 3 bases, and 2 bases had no gene match. From germline, CDR1 is KGHSH and CDR2 LQKENI.

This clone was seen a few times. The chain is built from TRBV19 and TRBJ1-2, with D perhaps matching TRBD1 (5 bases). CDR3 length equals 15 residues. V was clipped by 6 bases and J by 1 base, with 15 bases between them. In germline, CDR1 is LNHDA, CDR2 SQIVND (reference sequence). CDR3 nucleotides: TGTGCCAGTAGGAAACCGGGACTCAGTAACTATGGCTACACCTTC. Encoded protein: CASRKPGLSNYGYTF. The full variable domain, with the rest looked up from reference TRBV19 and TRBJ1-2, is DGGITQSPKYLFRKEGQNVTLSCEQNLNHDAMYWYRQDPGQGLRLIYYSQIVNDFQKGDIAEGYSVSREKKESFPLTVTSAQKNPTAFYLCASRKPGLSNYGYTFGSGTRLTVV.

Here the CDR3 reads CSVASGGSSYNEQFF. The CDR3 DNA reads TGCAGCGTCGCCTCCGGTGGGAGCTCCTACAATGAGCAGTTCTTC. The chain combines TRBV29-1 with TRBJ2-1, with D possibly TRBD2 on 5 matching bases. The V end was cut by 6 bases, the J end by 0 bases, with 15 bases between. The CDR3 sequence is 15 residues long. Germline assignment: CDR1 SQVTM and CDR2 ANQGSEA.

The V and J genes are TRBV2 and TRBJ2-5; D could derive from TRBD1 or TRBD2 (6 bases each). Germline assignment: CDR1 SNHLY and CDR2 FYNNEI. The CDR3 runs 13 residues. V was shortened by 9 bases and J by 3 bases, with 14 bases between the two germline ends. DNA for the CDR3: TGTGCCAGTACTTGGGGGGCGGAAGAGACCCAGTACTTC. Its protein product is CASTWGAEETQYF.

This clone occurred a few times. The CDR3 DNA reads as TGTGCCAGCAGTCCCTCCGGGACACGGCGGGGCTACACCTTC. It yields the protein CASSPSGTRRGYTF. The chain employs TRBV6-8 and TRBJ1-2; a weak D match, TRBD1 (6 bases). CDR3 size: 14 residues. The germline V and J ends were trimmed by 5 bases and 8 bases, with 18 bases remaining between them. In germline, CDR1 is MNHGY, CDR2 SAAAGT.

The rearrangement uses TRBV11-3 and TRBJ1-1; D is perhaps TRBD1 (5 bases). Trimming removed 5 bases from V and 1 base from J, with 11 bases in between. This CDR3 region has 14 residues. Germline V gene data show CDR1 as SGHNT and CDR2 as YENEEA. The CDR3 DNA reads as TGTGCCAGCAGCGCCGGGGCGTGGAACACTGAAGCTTTCTTT. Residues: CASSAGAWNTEAFF.

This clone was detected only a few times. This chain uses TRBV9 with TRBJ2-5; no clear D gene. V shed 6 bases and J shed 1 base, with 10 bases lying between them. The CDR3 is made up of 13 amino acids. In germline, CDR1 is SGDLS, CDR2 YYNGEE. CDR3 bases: TGTGCCAGCACACCGTGGTTCCAAGAGACCCAGTACTTC. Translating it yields CASTPWFQETQYF. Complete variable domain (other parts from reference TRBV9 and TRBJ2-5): DSGVTQTPKHLITATGQRVTLRCSPRSGDLSVYWYQQSLDQGLQFLIQYYNGEERAKGNILERFSAQQFPDLHSELNLSSLELGDSALYFCASTPWFQETQYFGPGTRLLVL.

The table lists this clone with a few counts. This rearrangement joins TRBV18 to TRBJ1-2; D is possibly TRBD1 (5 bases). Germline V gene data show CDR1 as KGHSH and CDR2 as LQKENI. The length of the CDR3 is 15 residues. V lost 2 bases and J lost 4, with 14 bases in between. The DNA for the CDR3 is TGTGCCAGCTCACCATTCGAGGGGCGAGGCTATGGCTACACCTTC. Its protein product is CASSPFEGRGYGYTF.

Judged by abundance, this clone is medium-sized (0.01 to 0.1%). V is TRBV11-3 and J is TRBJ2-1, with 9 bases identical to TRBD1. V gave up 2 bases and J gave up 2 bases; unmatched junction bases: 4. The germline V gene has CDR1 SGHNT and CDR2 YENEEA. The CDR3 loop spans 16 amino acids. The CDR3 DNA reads TGTGCCAGCAGCTTATCAGACAGGGGGGCCTACAATGAGCAGTTCTTC. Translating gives CASSLSDRGAYNEQFF.

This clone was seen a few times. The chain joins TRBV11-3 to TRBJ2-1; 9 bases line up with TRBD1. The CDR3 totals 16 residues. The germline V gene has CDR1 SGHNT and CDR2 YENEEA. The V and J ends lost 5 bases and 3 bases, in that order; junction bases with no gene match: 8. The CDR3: CASSQQGTGHYNEQFF. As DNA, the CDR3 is TGTGCCAGCAGCCAACAGGGGACAGGGCACTACAATGAGCAGTTCTTC. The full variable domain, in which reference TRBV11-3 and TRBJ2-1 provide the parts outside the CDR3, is EAGVVQSPRYKIIEKKQPVAFWCNPISGHNTLYWYLQNLGQGPELLIRYENEEAVDDSQLPKDRFSAERLKGVDSTLKIQPAELGDSAVYLCASSQQGTGHYNEQFFGPGTRLTVL.

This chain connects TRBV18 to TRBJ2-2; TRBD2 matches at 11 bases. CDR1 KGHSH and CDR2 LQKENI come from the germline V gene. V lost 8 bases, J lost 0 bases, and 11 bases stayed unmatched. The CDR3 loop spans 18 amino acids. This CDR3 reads CASQPGLAATTNTGELFF. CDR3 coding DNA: TGTGCCAGCCAACCGGGACTAGCGGCGACTACGAACACCGGGGAGCTGTTTTTT.

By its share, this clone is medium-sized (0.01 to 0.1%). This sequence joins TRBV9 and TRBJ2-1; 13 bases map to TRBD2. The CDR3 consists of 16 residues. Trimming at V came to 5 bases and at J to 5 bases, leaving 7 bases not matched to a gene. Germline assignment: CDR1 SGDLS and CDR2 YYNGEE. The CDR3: CASSEAGLAGNNEQFF. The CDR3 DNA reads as TGTGCCAGCAGTGAAGCGGGACTAGCGGGGAACAATGAGCAGTTCTTC.

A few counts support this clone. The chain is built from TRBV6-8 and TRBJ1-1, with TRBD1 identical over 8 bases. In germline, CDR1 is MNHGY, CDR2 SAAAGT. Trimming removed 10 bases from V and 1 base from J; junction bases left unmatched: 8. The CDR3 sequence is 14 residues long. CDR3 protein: CAITTDRGNTEAFF. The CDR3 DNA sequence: TGTGCCATCACCACCGACAGGGGGAACACTGAAGCTTTCTTT.

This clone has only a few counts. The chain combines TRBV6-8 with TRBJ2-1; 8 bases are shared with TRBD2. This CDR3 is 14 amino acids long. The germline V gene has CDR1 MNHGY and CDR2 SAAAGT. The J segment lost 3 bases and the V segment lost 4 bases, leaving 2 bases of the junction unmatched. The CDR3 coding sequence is TGTGCCAGCAGTTCGGGAGGGGGCTACAATGAGCAGTTCTTC. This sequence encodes CASSSGGGYNEQFF.

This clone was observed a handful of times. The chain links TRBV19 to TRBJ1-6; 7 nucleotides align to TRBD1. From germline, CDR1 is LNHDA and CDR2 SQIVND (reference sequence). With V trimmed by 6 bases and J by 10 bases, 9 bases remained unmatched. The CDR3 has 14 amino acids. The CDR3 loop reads CASSYTGAKSPLHF. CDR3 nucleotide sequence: TGTGCCAGTAGCTATACAGGGGCAAAATCACCCCTCCACTTT.

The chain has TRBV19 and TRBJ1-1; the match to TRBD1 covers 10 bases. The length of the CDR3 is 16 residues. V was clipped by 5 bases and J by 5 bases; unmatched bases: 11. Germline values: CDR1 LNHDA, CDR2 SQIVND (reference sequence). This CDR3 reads CASSRDGTGVFTEAFF. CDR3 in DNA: TGTGCCAGTAGTCGCGACGGGACAGGGGTATTTACTGAAGCTTTCTTT.

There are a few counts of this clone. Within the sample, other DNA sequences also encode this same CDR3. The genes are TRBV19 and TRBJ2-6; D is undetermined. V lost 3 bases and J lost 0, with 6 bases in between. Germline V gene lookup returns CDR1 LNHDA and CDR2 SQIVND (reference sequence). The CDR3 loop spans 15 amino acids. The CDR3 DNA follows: TGTGCCAGTAGTATTTTAAGCTCTGGGGCCAACGTCCTGACTTTC. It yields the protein CASSILSSGANVLTF.

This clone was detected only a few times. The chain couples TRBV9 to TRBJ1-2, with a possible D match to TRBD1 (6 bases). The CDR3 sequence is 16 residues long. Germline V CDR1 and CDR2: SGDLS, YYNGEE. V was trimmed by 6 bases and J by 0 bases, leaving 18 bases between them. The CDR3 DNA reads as TGTGCCAGCACGTACAGGGTTTTCTCTTCTAACTATGGCTACACCTTC. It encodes CASTYRVFSSNYGYTF.

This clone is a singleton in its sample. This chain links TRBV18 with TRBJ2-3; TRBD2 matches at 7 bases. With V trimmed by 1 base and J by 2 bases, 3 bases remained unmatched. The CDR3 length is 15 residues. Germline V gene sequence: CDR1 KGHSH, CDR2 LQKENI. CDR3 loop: CASSPRAGVTDTQYF. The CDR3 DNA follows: TGTGCCAGCTCACCACGGGCGGGGGTCACAGATACGCAGTATTTT.

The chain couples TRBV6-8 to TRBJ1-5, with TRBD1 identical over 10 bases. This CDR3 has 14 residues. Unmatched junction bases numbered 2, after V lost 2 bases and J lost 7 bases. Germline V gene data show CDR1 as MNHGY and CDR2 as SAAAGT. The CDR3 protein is CASSYGDRGQPQHF. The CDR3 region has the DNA TGTGCCAGCAGTTACGGGGACAGGGGACAGCCCCAGCATTTT.

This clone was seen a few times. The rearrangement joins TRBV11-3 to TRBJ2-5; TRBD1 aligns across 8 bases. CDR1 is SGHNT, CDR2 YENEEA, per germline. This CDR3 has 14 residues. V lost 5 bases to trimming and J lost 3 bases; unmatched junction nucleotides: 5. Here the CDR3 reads CASSPPDREETQYF. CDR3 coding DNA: TGTGCCAGCAGCCCCCCGGACAGGGAAGAGACCCAGTACTTC.

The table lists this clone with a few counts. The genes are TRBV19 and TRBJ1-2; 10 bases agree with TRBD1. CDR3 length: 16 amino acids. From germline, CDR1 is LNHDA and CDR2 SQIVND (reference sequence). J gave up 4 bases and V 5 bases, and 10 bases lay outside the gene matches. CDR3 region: CASSPGRDRGVYGYTF. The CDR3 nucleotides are TGTGCCAGTAGTCCCGGCCGGGACAGGGGTGTCTATGGCTACACCTTC.

The CDR3 reads CASSEGGPSIAYEQYV. The CDR3 DNA reads as TGCGCCAGCAGTGAAGGGGGCCCCTCGATTGCCTACGAGCAGTACGTC. The chain uses TRBV10-2 and TRBJ2-7; 7 bases align to TRBD1. Germline V gene data show CDR1 as WSHSY and CDR2 as SAAADI. This CDR3 contains 16 residues. The J segment lost 2 bases and the V segment lost 3 bases, leaving 10 bases of the junction unmatched.